The entry below gives a single TCR beta chain sequence along with its context. Since a much larger clone is just one base distant, this may be a read error. The conserved phenylalanine or tryptophan is not found at the CDR3 terminus, so this likely reflects a read error. TCRdb ran MiXCR on the PCR reads and lists one entry per CDR3 protein. This sample yields about 510,000 distinct CDR3 sequences, of which over 20% are seen a single time; about 0.8% belongs to the top ten. This entry belongs to a study of molecular identifiers for immune sequencing clone quantification. The CDR3 spans 15 residues. The germline V gene has CDR1 SEHNR and CDR2 FQNEAQ (reference sequence). V lost 4 bases and J lost 0; bases outside the gene matches: 5. Preparation of naive CD8 libraries involved roughly 19,000 to 1,000,000 sorted cells and 10%, 30% or 50% RNA.

This rearrangement joins TRBV7-9 to TRBJ1-1; 7 bases are shared with TRBD1. This TCR was sampled from a human donor in good health. Some libraries in this study had Jurkat cell RNA spiked in. Sequences were obtained from naive CD8+ T cells from blood, with Jurkat cell RNA spiked in. The subset is: FACS-sorted CD8+CD4-CCR7+CD45RA+ naive T cells. CDR3 loop: CASSSRTGMNTEAFS. The CDR3 DNA reads as TGTGCCAGCAGCTCCCGGACAGGAATGAACACTGAAGCTTTCTCT.